A single sample gave rise to the 22 T cell receptor beta chains below, sequenced in a study of blood T cell repertoires in COVID-19. The data were produced by immunoSEQ multiplex PCR, yet TCRdb's version contains in-frame clones alone and is incomplete. The sample yields fewer than 200,000 clones, around 83% seen once. Input material: PBMCs or T cells enriched from blood (not recorded which). The receptors come from a woman aged 50 to 60 in a cohort exposed to, infected with or recovered from COVID-19 (not recorded which).

As for this clone: At the DNA level, this CDR3 is encoded by other sequences in the same sample as well. This sequence joins TRBV30 and TRBJ2-3; a weak D match, TRBD1 (6 bases). This CDR3 is built from 11 residues. Trimming shortened V by 5 bases and J by 4 bases, and 7 bases separated the two germline ends. Germline CDR1 reads GTSNPN; CDR2 reads SVGIG (reference sequence). The CDR3, as DNA: TGTGCCTGGGCAGGGGCAGATACGCAGTATTTT. Residues: CAWAGADTQYF. The full variable domain, rest sourced from reference TRBV30 and TRBJ2-3, is SQTIHQWPATLVQPVGSPLSLECTVEGTSNPNLYWYRQAAGRGLQLLFYSVGIGQISSEVPQNLSASRPQDRQFILSSKKLLLSDSGFYLCAWAGADTQYFGPGTRLTVL.

This clone was seen only a few times. This chain joins TRBV3-1 (or the pseudogene TRBV3-2) and TRBJ1-1; 7 bases are a match to TRBD1. Per germline, CDR1 LGHDT and CDR2 YNNKEL (reference sequence). J lost 3 bases, V lost 5 bases, and 6 bases had no gene match. The CDR3 extends over 14 amino acids. In DNA, the CDR3 is TGTGCCAGCAGCACCCGACAGGGAGACACTGAAGCTTTCTTT. Amino acid sequence: CASSTRQGDTEAFF.

V usage is TRBV5-1 and J usage is TRBJ2-3; 12 nucleotides line up with TRBD1. The CDR3 runs 19 residues. Germline loops: CDR1 SGHRS, CDR2 YFSETQ. V trimming: 0 bases; J trimming: 2 bases; junction bases outside the gene matches: 10. The CDR3 nucleotides read TGCGCCAGCAGCTTGGTTTTTTCGGGACAGGGGGCCCCCACAGATACGCAGTATTTT. It translates to CASSLVFSGQGAPTDTQYF.

The gene calls are TRBV29-1 and TRBJ2-3; the match to TRBD2 covers 10 bases. The junction had 14 bases not matched to a gene; V was cut back by 3 bases and J by 2 bases. The CDR3 extends over 18 amino acids. Germline-derived CDR1 and CDR2 are SQVTM and ANQGSEA. The CDR3 nucleotides are TGCAGCGTTGATCGGGGGCCTAGCGGGGGCGCTTCCACAGATACGCAGTATTTT. The encoded protein is CSVDRGPSGGASTDTQYF.

The rearrangement joins TRBV7-9 to TRBJ1-1, with 7 nucleotides matching TRBD1. The ends lost 6 bases at V and 6 bases at J; junction bases unmatched: 13. There are 15 residues in the CDR3. From germline, CDR1 is SEHNR and CDR2 FQNEAQ (reference sequence). CDR3 sequence: CASRITGTANPEAFF. The DNA of the CDR3 is TGTGCCAGCAGGATAACGGGGACAGCAAATCCTGAAGCTTTCTTT.

The chain has TRBV5-1 and TRBJ2-7; TRBD1 agrees at 8 bases. Germline assignment: CDR1 SGHRS and CDR2 YFSETQ. V dropped 6 bases and J dropped 0; count of bases not matched to a gene: 14. The CDR3 sequence is 17 residues long. CDR3 protein: CASTPGGFIRSSYEQYF. For the CDR3, the DNA is TGCGCCAGCACCCCAGGGGGCTTTATTAGAAGCTCCTACGAGCAGTACTTC.

The J gene is TRBJ1-1, the V gene TRBV3-1 (or the pseudogene TRBV3-2); 10 bases agree with TRBD1. Germline CDR1 is LGHDT and CDR2 is YNNKEL (reference sequence). Trimming cost V 4 bases and J 5 bases; bases outside gene matches: 7. CDR3 length: 15 residues. The CDR3 coding sequence is TGTGCCAGCAGCCGAGCCGGGACAGGGGATACTGAAGCTTTCTTT. It is translated as CASSRAGTGDTEAFF.

The chain joins TRBV19 to TRBJ2-5; maybe TRBD2 (5 bases). The length of the CDR3 is 14 residues. Between the trimmed V and J ends, which lost 3 bases and 0 bases, there was a span of 8 bases. Germline CDR1 reads LNHDA; CDR2 reads SQIVND (reference sequence). CDR3: CASSMGANQETQYF. The CDR3 DNA reads as TGTGCCAGTAGTATGGGAGCTAACCAAGAGACCCAGTACTTC.

This chain connects TRBV28 to TRBJ2-2; D is possibly TRBD2 (6 bases). The CDR3 sequence is 12 residues long. Germline assignment: CDR1 MDHEN and CDR2 SYDVKM. Trimming stripped 5 bases from V and 7 bases from J, with 8 bases between. CDR3 nucleotide sequence: TGTGCCAGCAGTACTAGCTTCGGGGAGCTGTTTTTT. It is translated as CASSTSFGELFF.

The chain has TRBV6-5 and TRBJ1-6, with D unresolved. Germline loops: CDR1 MNHEY, CDR2 SVGAGI. The CDR3 is 12 amino acids. Trimming pared 6 bases from V and 14 bases from J, leaving 14 bases between. DNA of the CDR3: TGTGCCAGCAGCTCTTCCCTCGGGGCCCTCCACTTT. It translates to CASSSSLGALHF.

The chain couples TRBV7-9 to TRBJ1-5, with a possible D match to TRBD1 (6 bases). Looked up from germline, CDR1 is SEHNR and CDR2 is FQNEAQ (reference sequence). The CDR3 has 16 amino acids. The V and J ends lost 0 bases and 0 bases respectively, with 9 bases between them. DNA of the CDR3: TGTGCCAGCAGCTTAGCCCGGACAGATAGCAATCAGCCCCAGCATTTT. Protein: CASSLARTDSNQPQHF. Looking up the rest from reference TRBV7-9 and TRBJ1-5 gives the full variable domain: DTGVSQNPRHKITKRGQNVTFRCDPISEHNRLYWYRQTLGQGPEFLTYFQNEAQLEKSRLLSDRFSAERPKGSFSTLEIQRTEQGDSAMYLCASSLARTDSNQPQHFGDGTRLSIL.

This clone was counted a few times. The chain joins TRBV2 to TRBJ1-2; 8 nucleotides align to TRBD1. This CDR3 is 16 amino acids long. Losses at the gene ends were 4 bases for V and 3 bases for J; bases not matched to a gene: 10. CDR1 and CDR2 (germline): SNHLY, FYNNEI. CDR3 amino acids: CASSGNRGRRDYGYTF. CDR3 DNA sequence: TGTGCCAGCAGTGGGAACAGGGGGAGGAGGGACTATGGCTACACCTTC.

This chain connects TRBV28 to TRBJ2-7; 7 bases map to TRBD1. The CDR3 runs to 17 residues. V dropped 8 bases and J dropped 6; count of bases not matched to a gene: 22. Germline V lookup: CDR1 MDHEN, CDR2 SYDVKM. CDR3 sequence: CASLVSRDRILLGEQYF. CDR3 bases: TGTGCCAGCCTAGTTAGTCGGGACAGAATCCTACTGGGCGAGCAGTACTTC.

This clone was counted between two and nine times. The CDR3 loop is CASSGGGGQSYEQYF. Here the CDR3 DNA reads TGTGCCAGCAGCGGGGGGGGCGGACAATCCTACGAGCAGTACTTC. This sequence joins TRBV5-8 and TRBJ2-7; D perhaps matches TRBD2 (7 bases). Trimming took 4 bases from V and 1 from J, leaving 15 bases between them. Germline values: CDR1 SGHTS, CDR2 YDEGEE. The CDR3 contains 15 residues.

The rearrangement links TRBV5-1 to TRBJ2-2; 11 nucleotides line up with TRBD2. The CDR3 runs 17 residues. Germline CDR1 reads SGHRS; CDR2 reads YFSETQ. The J segment lost 6 bases and the V segment lost 4 bases, leaving 11 bases of the junction unmatched. The CDR3 sequence: CASSHGLAGSGSGELFF. In nucleotides, the CDR3 is TGCGCCAGCAGCCACGGACTAGCGGGTTCTGGGTCCGGGGAGCTGTTTTTT.

This clone came up a few times. The V gene is TRBV7-3, the J gene TRBJ2-2; D ambiguous. The ends were cut back, 5 bases at V and 0 bases at J, with 7 bases in the middle. The CDR3 totals 14 residues. Per the germline V gene, CDR1 is SGHTA and CDR2 is FQGTGA. DNA for the CDR3: TGTGCCAGCAGCGCCACAGCGAACACCGGGGAGCTGTTTTTT. Translating it yields CASSATANTGELFF.

The rearrangement uses TRBV3-1 (or the pseudogene TRBV3-2) and TRBJ1-3, with unresolved D. The CDR3 covers 17 residues. V gave up 2 bases and J gave up 0 bases, with 14 bases separating them. The germline V gene has CDR1 LGHDT and CDR2 YNNKEL (reference sequence). This CDR3 is CASSQTENGISGNTIYF. CDR3 in DNA: TGTGCCAGCAGCCAAACCGAGAACGGGATCTCTGGAAACACCATATATTTT.

The chain has TRBV9 and TRBJ2-3; 7 positions agree with TRBD2. There are 16 residues in the CDR3. Germline CDR1 SGDLS, CDR2 YYNGEE. J gave up 1 base and V 0 bases, and 5 bases lay outside the gene matches. CDR3 coding DNA: TGTGCCAGCAGCGTAGCCGGGCTAGCGGGCACAGATACGCAGTATTTT. Translating gives CASSVAGLAGTDTQYF. The full variable domain, completed using reference TRBV9 and TRBJ2-3, is DSGVTQTPKHLITATGQRVTLRCSPRSGDLSVYWYQQSLDQGLQFLIQYYNGEERAKGNILERFSAQQFPDLHSELNLSSLELGDSALYFCASSVAGLAGTDTQYFGPGTRLTVL.

The chain uses TRBV19 and TRBJ2-4; 9 bases align to TRBD1. The junction had 3 bases not matched to a gene; V was cut back by 5 bases and J by 1 base. Germline-derived CDR1 and CDR2 are LNHDA and SQIVND (reference sequence). The CDR3 length is 15 residues. The CDR3 sequence is CASSSQGAAKNIQYF. The CDR3 coding sequence is TGTGCCAGTAGTTCACAGGGGGCTGCCAAAAACATTCAGTACTTC.

V gene TRBV20-1 combines with J gene TRBJ1-4; perhaps TRBD1 as D (5 bases). CDR1 and CDR2 (germline): DFQATT, SNEGSKA (reference sequence). Trimming removed 3 bases from V and 5 bases from J, with 19 bases in between. The CDR3 has 16 amino acids. As DNA, the CDR3 is TGCAGTGCTAGTGGCGACAGCGTCTTAGGGAATGAAAAACTGTTTTTT. Amino acid sequence: CSASGDSVLGNEKLFF.

In DNA, the CDR3 is TGTGCCAGCAGAAGGGACTTTTCGGAGACCCAGTACTTC. Its protein is CASRRDFSETQYF. The rearrangement uses TRBV5-8 and TRBJ2-5; maybe TRBD2 (6 bases). In germline, CDR1 is SGHTS, CDR2 YDEGEE. The CDR3 covers 13 residues. V was clipped by 5 bases and J by 5 bases, with 13 bases between them.

V usage is TRBV7-3 and J usage is TRBJ2-5; D unclear. This CDR3 spans 13 amino acids. Trimming stripped 5 bases from V and 2 bases from J, with 9 bases between. Germline-derived CDR1 and CDR2 are SGHTA and FQGTGA. In DNA form, the CDR3 reads TGTGCCAGCAGCGCCCGAGGACAAGAGACCCAGTACTTC. Encoded protein: CASSARGQETQYF.